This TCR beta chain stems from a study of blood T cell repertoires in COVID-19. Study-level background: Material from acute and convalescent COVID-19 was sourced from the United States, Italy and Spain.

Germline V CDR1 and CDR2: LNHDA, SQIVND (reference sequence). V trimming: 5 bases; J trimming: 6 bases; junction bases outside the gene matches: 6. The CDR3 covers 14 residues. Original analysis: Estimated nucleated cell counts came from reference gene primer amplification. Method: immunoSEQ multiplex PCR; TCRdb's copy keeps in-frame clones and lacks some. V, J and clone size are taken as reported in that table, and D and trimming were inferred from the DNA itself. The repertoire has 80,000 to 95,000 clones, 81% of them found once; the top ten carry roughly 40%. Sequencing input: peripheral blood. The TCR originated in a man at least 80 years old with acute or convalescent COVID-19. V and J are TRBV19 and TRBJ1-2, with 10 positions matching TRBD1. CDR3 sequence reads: CASSDRGRSDGYTF. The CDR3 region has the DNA TGTGCCAGTAGTGACAGGGGGCGGTCGGATGGCTACACCTTC. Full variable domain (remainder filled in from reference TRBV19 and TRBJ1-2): DGGITQSPKYLFRKEGQNVTLSCEQNLNHDAMYWYRQDPGQGLRLIYYSQIVNDFQKGDIAEGYSVSREKKESFPLTVTSAQKNPTAFYLCASSDRGRSDGYTFGSGTRLTVV.